This T cell receptor (beta chain) was captured in a study of blood T cells in healthy people across ages. About the study: About one barcoded beta molecule per two T cells was the capture yield of template switching.

Each sample yielded at least 6 million isolated PBMCs. Through a sample-barcoded 5' primer and a J-beta primer mix, a second PCR was run for about 6 to 11 cycles. TCRdb recomputed calls from the 5' RACE reads with MiXCR, one row per CDR3 protein. The data hold approximately 1,700,000 distinct CDR3 sequences, with 30% to 40% observed a single time. Germline V gene data show CDR1 as MNHEY and CDR2 as SVGAGI. The CDR3 is made up of 14 amino acids. Trimming left V 2 bases short and J 4 bases short, with 11 bases between. This clonotype was counted only a few times. The specimen sequenced was blood. The J gene is TRBJ1-2, the V gene TRBV6-5; D is ambiguous. The sequence came from a human donor in good health. CDR3 in amino acids: CASSYIGETYGYTF. CDR3 nucleotides: TGTGCCAGCAGTTACATTGGGGAAACCTATGGCTACACCTTC.